One and the same sample provided the 19 T cell receptor beta chains below, sequenced in a study of vaccination effects on CD4 cells after COVID-19. Isolating CD4+ T cells followed about 10 days of culture. Each person got two doses of an mRNA SARS-CoV-2 vaccine, BNT162b2 or mRNA-1273. The antigens of these receptors remain unknown. Sequencing was performed with immunoSEQ multiplex PCR; in TCRdb, only in-frame clones are kept and a portion is missing. The data show 65,000 to 90,000 clones, with around 67% seen just once and about 2% held by the top ten. The sequenced sample was CD4+ T cells from PBMCs cultured without peptide, obtained after COVID-19 vaccination. The receptors shown here come from a human donor who received a COVID-19 vaccine.

The rearrangement joins TRBV6-2 or TRBV6-3 to TRBJ1-1; 10 nucleotides line up with TRBD1. V dropped 3 bases and J dropped 4; count of bases not matched to a gene: 5. The V gene's germline CDR1 is MNHEY and CDR2 SVGEGT. The CDR3 sequence is 15 residues long. For the CDR3, the DNA is TGTGCCAGCAGTTATAAGTGGACAGGGGGCACTGAAGCTTTCTTT. As protein: CASSYKWTGGTEAFF.

V and J are TRBV2 and TRBJ1-5; TRBD1 might be the D (5 bases). V lost 4 bases and J 3 bases, leaving 16 bases between the germline ends. Germline assignment: CDR1 SNHLY and CDR2 FYNNEI. The CDR3 has 16 amino acids. CDR3 sequence: CASSGVVGDPNQPQHF. In DNA, the CDR3 is TGTGCCAGCAGTGGAGTTGTCGGGGACCCCAATCAGCCCCAGCATTTT.

This sequence joins TRBV6-5 and TRBJ1-1, with D unresolved. The germline gives CDR1 MNHEY, CDR2 SVGAGI. CDR3 size: 14 residues. Deletions cut 5 bases from V and 0 bases from J, with 10 bases between. CDR3 sequence reads: CASSPDGLNTEAFF. In nucleotides, the CDR3 is TGTGCCAGCAGTCCGGACGGATTGAACACTGAAGCTTTCTTT.

This clone was detected once. V usage is TRBV14 and J usage is TRBJ1-6, with TRBD1 as a possible D gene (5 bases). Trimming took off 1 base at V and 3 bases at J, with 10 bases between the two ends. The CDR3 sequence is 16 residues long. Germline V gene lookup returns CDR1 SGHDN and CDR2 FVKESK. This CDR3 is CASSQVEGFYNSPLHF. CDR3 DNA: TGTGCCAGCAGCCAAGTGGAGGGGTTCTATAATTCACCCCTCCACTTT.

The chain carries TRBV6-6 and TRBJ2-2; 14 nucleotides agree with TRBD2. From germline, CDR1 is MNHNY and CDR2 SVGAGI (reference sequence). V was pared by 6 bases and J by 7 bases, with 4 bases of the junction left unmatched. The CDR3 contains 15 residues. The CDR3 loop reads CASRTSGGAVGELFF. The CDR3 DNA reads as TGTGCCAGCAGGACTAGCGGGGGGGCCGTCGGGGAGCTGTTTTTT.

V is TRBV6-6 and J is TRBJ2-7, with D possibly TRBD2 on 7 matching bases. Trimming pared 6 bases from V and 3 bases from J, leaving 18 bases between. This CDR3 has 15 residues. Germline V gene sequence: CDR1 MNHNY, CDR2 SVGAGI (reference sequence). The CDR3 coding sequence is TGTGCCAGCAGCCTCTTCGCGGGGGCCAACTACGAGCAGTACGTC. Residues: CASSLFAGANYEQYV.

The chain recombines TRBV4-2 with TRBJ2-3; D is ambiguous. There are 11 residues in the CDR3. Germline assignment: CDR1 LGHNA and CDR2 YNFKEQ. Trimming removed 5 bases from V and 8 bases from J, with 8 bases in between. The CDR3: CASSYQGTQYF. The CDR3, as DNA: TGTGCCAGCAGCTACCAAGGTACGCAGTATTTT.

The V and J genes are TRBV15 and TRBJ2-2, with TRBD1 matching 8 bases. The CDR3 runs 17 residues. In germline, CDR1 is LNHNV, CDR2 YYDKDF (reference sequence). J gave up 4 bases and V 0 bases, and 7 bases lay outside the gene matches. DNA of the CDR3: TGTGCCACCAGCAGAGATTTTGGTCAGGGGGCCACCGGGGAGCTGTTTTTT. It translates to CATSRDFGQGATGELFF.

The J gene is TRBJ1-3, the V gene TRBV28, with unresolved D. Germline loops: CDR1 MDHEN, CDR2 SYDVKM. This CDR3 region has 15 residues. Trimming cost V 1 base and J 2 bases, with 9 bases left between them. For the CDR3, the DNA is TGTGCCAGCAGTTTATCCTTGACTGCTGGAAACACCATATATTTT. Amino acid sequence: CASSLSLTAGNTIYF.

This chain connects TRBV11-2 to TRBJ2-5, with TRBD1 matching over 9 bases. The junction had 11 bases not matched to a gene; V was cut back by 6 bases and J by 9 bases. The CDR3 sequence is 14 residues long. Germline V gene sequence: CDR1 SGHAT, CDR2 FQNNGV. The CDR3 spells CASRQTGGRPAQYF. The CDR3 DNA follows: TGTGCCAGCAGGCAGACAGGGGGGCGACCGGCCCAGTACTTC.

The chain employs TRBV30 and TRBJ1-2; maybe TRBD1 (6 bases). The CDR3 loop spans 16 amino acids. The germline gives CDR1 GTSNPN, CDR2 SVGIG (reference sequence). V was trimmed by 5 bases and J by 4 bases, leaving 23 bases between them. The DNA for the CDR3 is TGTGCCTGGCAGAAAATGCGGGACACCGGATTCTATGGCTACACCTTC. Protein: CAWQKMRDTGFYGYTF.

This chain links TRBV12-3 or TRBV12-4 with TRBJ2-5; no reliable D call. With 5 bases removed from V and 5 bases from J, the gap between germline ends came to 6 bases. CDR3 length: 11 residues. DNA of the CDR3: TGTGCCAGCAGTGTCGGGGAGACCCAGTACTTC. Translation gives CASSVGETQYF.

The rearrangement joins TRBV3-1 (or the pseudogene TRBV3-2) to TRBJ2-4; 8 nucleotides agree with TRBD1. The ends lost 4 bases at V and 3 bases at J; junction bases unmatched: 5. This CDR3 comprises 15 residues. Germline CDR1 is LGHDT and CDR2 is YNNKEL (reference sequence). CDR3 in amino acids: CASSPQGAGKNIQYF. CDR3 nucleotides: TGTGCCAGCAGCCCGCAGGGGGCCGGCAAAAACATTCAGTACTTC.

The rearrangement uses TRBV6-1 and TRBJ1-5, with unresolved D. The length of the CDR3 is 12 residues. The germline V gene has CDR1 MNHNS and CDR2 SASEGT. V was trimmed by 2 bases and J by 5 bases, leaving 4 bases between them. The CDR3, as DNA: TGTGCCAGCAGTGAAAGCGATCAGCCCCAGCATTTT. This gives the protein CASSESDQPQHF.

J is TRBJ2-7 and V is TRBV6-2 or TRBV6-3; no clear D gene. The CDR3 is made up of 16 amino acids. Germline CDR1 reads MNHEY; CDR2 reads SVGEGT. V lost 2 bases and J 3 bases, leaving 17 bases between the germline ends. The CDR3 DNA reads TGTGCCAGCAGTTACAGTGCCTCCCTCCCCTACTACGAGCAGTACGTC. Protein product: CASSYSASLPYYEQYV.

This clone has a handful of counts. This rearrangement joins TRBV10-2 to TRBJ1-1; 9 bases are a match to TRBD1. The CDR3 is made up of 15 amino acids. With V trimmed by 10 bases and J by 3 bases, 12 bases remained unmatched. Germline CDR1 reads WSHSY; CDR2 reads SAAADI. The CDR3 loop reads CATLISGQGYTEAFF. CDR3 nucleotides: TGCGCCACCCTAATATCGGGACAGGGCTACACTGAAGCTTTCTTT.

This chain joins TRBV18 and TRBJ1-6; 7 nucleotides align to TRBD1. The CDR3 sequence is 13 residues long. With 5 bases clipped from V and 10 bases from J, the junction kept 5 bases outside the gene matches. In germline, CDR1 is KGHSH, CDR2 LQKENI. The CDR3 DNA reads TGTGCCAGCTCAGGGACAGTCGGATCACCCCTCCACTTT. Translated, it gives CASSGTVGSPLHF.

The CDR3 region has the DNA TGTGCCAGCAGTTTGACAGGGGGTGAGACCACTGAAGCTTTCTTT. Translation gives CASSLTGGETTEAFF. V is TRBV27 and J is TRBJ1-1; 9 nucleotides agree with TRBD1. Trimming at V came to 3 bases and at J to 4 bases, leaving 6 bases not matched to a gene. Per the germline V gene, CDR1 is MNHEY and CDR2 is SMNVEV (reference sequence). The CDR3 loop spans 15 amino acids.

The chain couples TRBV19 to TRBJ2-2; the match to TRBD2 covers 8 bases. V gave up 5 bases and J gave up 7 bases; unmatched junction bases: 3. The CDR3 has 13 amino acids. CDR1 and CDR2 (germline): LNHDA, SQIVND (reference sequence). The CDR3 is CASSPGTSGELFF. The CDR3 region has the DNA TGTGCCAGTAGTCCCGGGACTAGCGGGGAGCTGTTTTTT.